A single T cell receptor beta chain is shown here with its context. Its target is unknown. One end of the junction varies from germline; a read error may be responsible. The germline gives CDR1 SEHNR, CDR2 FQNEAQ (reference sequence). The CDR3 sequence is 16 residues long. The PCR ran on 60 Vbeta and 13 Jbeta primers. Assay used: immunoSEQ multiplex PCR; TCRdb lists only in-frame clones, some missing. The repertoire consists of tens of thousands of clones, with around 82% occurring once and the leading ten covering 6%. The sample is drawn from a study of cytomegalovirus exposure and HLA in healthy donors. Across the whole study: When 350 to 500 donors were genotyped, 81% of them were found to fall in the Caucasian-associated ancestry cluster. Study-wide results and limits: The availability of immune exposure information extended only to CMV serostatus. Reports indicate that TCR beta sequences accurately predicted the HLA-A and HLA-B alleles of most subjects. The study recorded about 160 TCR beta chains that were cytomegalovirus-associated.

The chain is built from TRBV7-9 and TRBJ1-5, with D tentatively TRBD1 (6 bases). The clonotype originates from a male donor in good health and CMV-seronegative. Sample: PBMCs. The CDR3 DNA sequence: TGTGCCGGCAGCTCGAATACAGGGTATAGCAATCAGCCCCAGCATTTT. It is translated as CAGSSNTGYSNQPQHF.